The 29 T cell receptor beta chains below were found in one sample sequenced in a study of shared clonotypes between healthy human individuals. The repertoire was sequenced with immunoSEQ multiplex PCR; TCRdb's copy has only in-frame clones and lacks some. The sample consists of approximately 720,000 clones, roughly nine tenths of them appearing once. Selected positively for CCR7 and CD45RO-negative, naive CD8 cells excluded terminally differentiated effector memory CD45RA+ cells. Sequenced sample: naive CD8+ T cells sorted from blood. Receptors were obtained from a man aged 25 to 40 in good health.

This clone was counted a single time. V gene TRBV23-1 combines with J gene TRBJ1-5; D not resolved. TRBV23-1 is sorted into the ORF group, with uncertain function. V lost 4 bases to trimming and J lost 5 bases, with 21 bases between them. The CDR3 extends over 17 amino acids. CDR3 protein: CASSPHPYSSFHQPQHF. The CDR3 DNA follows: TGCGCCAGCAGTCCCCACCCTTATAGCTCCTTCCATCAGCCCCAGCATTTT.

V is TRBV18 and J is TRBJ2-1; D is tentatively TRBD1 or TRBD2 (6 bases each). The CDR3 runs to 14 residues. Trimming stripped 3 bases from V and 6 bases from J, with 12 bases between. Germline V CDR1 and CDR2: KGHSH, LQKENI. CDR3 in DNA: TGTGCCAGCTCACCCGTAGGGGGGCTCAATGAGCAGTTCTTC. The encoded protein is CASSPVGGLNEQFF.

The rearrangement joins TRBV9 to TRBJ2-1; D might be TRBD1 (5 bases). V dropped 0 bases and J dropped 4 bases, with 11 bases sitting between them. The CDR3 is made up of 15 amino acids. In germline, CDR1 is SGDLS, CDR2 YYNGEE. The CDR3 protein is CASSVAGFGYNEQFF. CDR3 nucleotide sequence: TGTGCCAGCAGCGTAGCAGGGTTTGGGTACAATGAGCAGTTCTTC.

Here the CDR3 reads CASSTRGSGAEDNEQFF. For the CDR3, the DNA is TGTGCCAGCAGCACCAGGGGTTCGGGCGCCGAGGACAATGAGCAGTTCTTC. The chain employs TRBV27 and TRBJ2-1; maybe TRBD1 (6 bases). This CDR3 has 17 amino acids. Trimming took off 6 bases at V and 5 bases at J, with 23 bases between the two ends. Per the germline V gene, CDR1 is MNHEY and CDR2 is SMNVEV (reference sequence).

This chain connects TRBV10-2 to TRBJ2-1; D is unresolved. The length of the CDR3 is 15 residues. CDR1 WSHSY and CDR2 SAAADI come from the germline V gene. V was clipped by 0 bases and J by 0 bases, with 6 bases between them. The CDR3 protein is CASSESTGSYNEQFF. Written as DNA, the CDR3 is TGCGCCAGCAGTGAGTCTACGGGCTCCTACAATGAGCAGTTCTTC.

The gene calls are TRBV11-2 and TRBJ2-1, with D possibly being TRBD1 or TRBD2 (7 bases each). Between the trimmed V and J ends, which lost 6 bases and 9 bases, there was a span of 15 bases. The CDR3 has 13 amino acids. CDR1 is SGHAT, CDR2 FQNNGV, per germline. CDR3: CASRPGEGAEQFF. As DNA, the CDR3 is TGTGCCAGCAGGCCCGGGGAGGGGGCTGAGCAGTTCTTC. The full variable domain, in which reference TRBV11-2 and TRBJ2-1 provide the parts outside the CDR3, is EAGVAQSPRYKIIEKRQSVAFWCNPISGHATLYWYQQILGQGPKLLIQFQNNGVVDDSQLPKDRFSAERLKGVDSTLKIQPAKLEDSAVYLCASRPGEGAEQFFGPGTRLTVL.

The V and J genes are TRBV28 and TRBJ2-5, with 7 bases aligning to TRBD1. This CDR3 spans 17 amino acids. V gave up 4 bases and J gave up 2 bases; unmatched junction bases: 13. From germline, CDR1 is MDHEN and CDR2 SYDVKM. The CDR3 DNA sequence: TGTGCCAGCAGTTCCCCCCGACAGGGCGTCTGGCAAGAGACCCAGTACTTC. This gives the protein CASSSPRQGVWQETQYF.

The rearrangement links TRBV9 to TRBJ2-1; TRBD2 matches at 8 bases. The CDR3 has 19 amino acids. V shed 5 bases, J shed 1 base, and the junction held 17 bases outside the gene matches. The germline CDR1 and CDR2 sequences are SGDLS and YYNGEE. CDR3 in DNA: TGTGCCAGCAGTCGGGGAGGGGCGGGAGGCCTCCATTCCTACAATGAGCAGTTCTTC. Translation gives CASSRGGAGGLHSYNEQFF. Based on the CDR3 plus reference TRBV9 and TRBJ2-1, the full variable domain is DSGVTQTPKHLITATGQRVTLRCSPRSGDLSVYWYQQSLDQGLQFLIQYYNGEERAKGNILERFSAQQFPDLHSELNLSSLELGDSALYFCASSRGGAGGLHSYNEQFFGPGTRLTVL.

The V gene is TRBV10-3, the J gene TRBJ2-5; no definite D call. The germline V gene encodes CDR1 ENHRY and CDR2 SYGVKD. With 2 bases removed from V and 5 bases from J, the gap between germline ends came to 12 bases. The CDR3 consists of 14 residues. CDR3: CAISEDNIGETQYF. The CDR3 DNA is TGTGCCATCAGTGAGGATAATATCGGGGAGACCCAGTACTTC.

The chain combines TRBV27 with TRBJ2-7, with a tentative D call TRBD1 (6 bases). The germline V gene has CDR1 MNHEY and CDR2 SMNVEV (reference sequence). The CDR3 extends over 14 amino acids. V lost 8 bases and J lost 2, with 16 bases in between. CDR3 region: CASQKGETTYEQYF. In DNA, the CDR3 is TGTGCCAGCCAGAAGGGGGAAACTACCTACGAGCAGTACTTC.

This rearrangement joins TRBV11-2 to TRBJ1-1, with TRBD1 as a possible D gene (6 bases). This CDR3 is built from 14 residues. The germline V gene encodes CDR1 SGHAT and CDR2 FQNNGV. The ends were cut back, 4 bases at V and 1 base at J, with 10 bases in the middle. The CDR3 here is CASSYQGPNTEAFF. Written as DNA, the CDR3 is TGTGCCAGCAGCTATCAGGGGCCGAACACTGAAGCTTTCTTT.

This clone was detected ten times or more. The chain is built from TRBV18 and TRBJ2-5, with 7 bases aligning to TRBD1. V lost 0 bases and J lost 2; bases outside the gene matches: 6. The germline V gene has CDR1 KGHSH and CDR2 LQKENI. This CDR3 region has 16 residues. CDR3 residues: CASSPPATGDQETQYF. The CDR3 bases are TGTGCCAGCTCACCACCGGCAACAGGGGATCAAGAGACCCAGTACTTC.

This clone is a singleton in its sample. The CDR3 sequence: CASSLRPTGGTQYF. DNA of the CDR3: TGTGCCAGCAGTTTAAGACCGACAGGGGGCACGCAGTACTTC. The chain has TRBV28 and TRBJ2-7; 10 bases fit TRBD1. Per germline, CDR1 MDHEN and CDR2 SYDVKM. Trimming took 2 bases from V and 9 from J; bases not matched to a gene: 7. The CDR3 contains 14 residues.

The CDR3 loop is CASSSGQGRNIPSVPYEQYF. In DNA, the CDR3 is TGTGCCAGCAGCTCGGGACAGGGACGGAATATCCCCTCGGTCCCCTACGAGCAGTACTTC. The V and J genes are TRBV5-4 and TRBJ2-7; 9 nucleotides match TRBD1. CDR3 length: 20 amino acids. With V trimmed by 3 bases and J by 2 bases, 21 bases remained unmatched. Germline V gives CDR1 SGHNT, CDR2 YYREEE (reference sequence).

V gene TRBV28 combines with J gene TRBJ1-1; D gene uncertain. Germline V lookup: CDR1 MDHEN, CDR2 SYDVKM. The CDR3 totals 13 residues. The V and J ends lost 6 bases and 1 base respectively, with 9 bases between them. The CDR3 region has the DNA TGTGCCAGCAGGGAAAGTCAGAACACTGAAGCTTTCTTT. It is translated as CASRESQNTEAFF.

This clone showed up just a few times. The chain recombines TRBV9 with TRBJ2-1, with 10 positions matching TRBD2. After removal of 2 bases from V and 7 bases from J, the junction contained 12 bases not matched to a gene. Germline V gives CDR1 SGDLS, CDR2 YYNGEE. The CDR3 covers 17 residues. As DNA, the CDR3 is TGTGCCAGCAGCGTTTACCCGGGGACTAGCGTTACGAATGAGCAGTTCTTC. This gives the protein CASSVYPGTSVTNEQFF.

The rearrangement uses TRBV7-2 and TRBJ1-3; no clear D. The CDR3 consists of 12 residues. V was shortened by 5 bases and J by 3 bases, with 5 bases between the two germline ends. From germline, CDR1 is SGHTA and CDR2 FQGNSA. As DNA, the CDR3 is TGTGCCAGCAGCCCGCTTGGAAACACCATATATTTT. Translating gives CASSPLGNTIYF.

The chain carries TRBV12-5 and TRBJ1-4, with D possibly TRBD1 on 6 matching bases. This CDR3 has 18 residues. The V gene's germline CDR1 is LGHNT and CDR2 FRNRAP. The V end was cut by 6 bases, the J end by 13 bases, with 33 bases between. The CDR3 DNA sequence: TGTGCTAGTGGCCGTAATACCTTCCAGACAGGAATGAAAAGGGGACTGTTTTTT. Translating it yields CASGRNTFQTGMKRGLFF.

The chain combines TRBV27 with TRBJ1-1, with 7 bases aligning to TRBD1. This CDR3 contains 14 residues. Germline assignment: CDR1 MNHEY and CDR2 SMNVEV (reference sequence). The V and J ends lost 6 bases and 3 bases, in that order; junction bases with no gene match: 7. CDR3 nucleotide sequence: TGTGCCAGCAGACCCTCAGGGGGTCACACTGAAGCTTTCTTT. Its translation is CASRPSGGHTEAFF.

This chain joins TRBV27 and TRBJ2-3; 10 nucleotides match TRBD2. In germline, CDR1 is MNHEY, CDR2 SMNVEV (reference sequence). Trimming took 5 bases from V and 4 from J; bases not matched to a gene: 12. The CDR3 spans 17 residues. CDR3: CASSRSNLAGASDTQYF. The CDR3 DNA reads as TGTGCCAGCAGTCGCTCGAATCTAGCGGGAGCTTCAGATACGCAGTATTTT.

This chain links TRBV15 with TRBJ2-1, with 8 bases aligning to TRBD1. The V gene's germline CDR1 is LNHNV and CDR2 YYDKDF (reference sequence). Trimming cost V 2 bases and J 0 bases; bases outside gene matches: 6. The CDR3 runs 17 residues. CDR3 amino acids: CATSRFSGGSSYNEQFF. CDR3 in DNA: TGTGCCACCAGCAGATTTTCAGGGGGCTCCTCCTACAATGAGCAGTTCTTC. Using reference TRBV15 and TRBJ2-1 for the parts outside the CDR3, the full variable domain is DAMVIQNPRYQVTQFGKPVTLSCSQTLNHNVMYWYQQKSSQAPKLLFHYYDKDFNNEADTPDNFQSRRPNTSFCFLDIRSPGLGDTAMYLCATSRFSGGSSYNEQFFGPGTRLTVL.

This clone was seen more than once but under ten times. The CDR3 reads CASSPSRDRVVYEQYF. As DNA, the CDR3 is TGTGCCAGCAGCCCTTCCAGGGACAGGGTGGTGTACGAGCAGTACTTC. The chain recombines TRBV28 with TRBJ2-7; 9 bases match TRBD1. Germline values: CDR1 MDHEN, CDR2 SYDVKM. V was pared by 6 bases and J by 4 bases, with 13 bases of the junction left unmatched. The CDR3 loop spans 16 amino acids.

A word on this clone: The same CDR3 arises from other DNA sequences in this sample as well. The J gene is TRBJ1-5, the V gene TRBV7-9; no clear D gene. There are 14 residues in the CDR3. CDR1 and CDR2 (germline): SEHNR, FQNEAQ (reference sequence). V lost 4 bases and J lost 1, with 8 bases in between. CDR3 sequence: CASSSSRSNQPQHF. The DNA for the CDR3 is TGTGCCAGCAGCTCTTCACGGAGCAATCAGCCCCAGCATTTT. Based on the CDR3 plus reference TRBV7-9 and TRBJ1-5, the full variable domain is DTGVSQNPRHKITKRGQNVTFRCDPISEHNRLYWYRQTLGQGPEFLTYFQNEAQLEKSRLLSDRFSAERPKGSFSTLEIQRTEQGDSAMYLCASSSSRSNQPQHFGDGTRLSIL.

Concerning this clone itself: The junction shows a germline mismatch at one end, possibly a read error. The J gene is TRBJ1-1, the V gene TRBV29-1; 7 bases agree with TRBD1. CDR1 is SQVTM, CDR2 ANQGSEA, per germline. The CDR3 spans 12 residues. The CDR3 DNA sequence: TGCAGCGTGCGACAGGGTTTCACTGAGGCTTTCTTT. It translates to CSVRQGFTEAFF.

Details on this clone: Compared with germline, one end of the junction differs, possibly owing to a read error. This chain uses TRBV29-1 with TRBJ2-2, with 10 nucleotides matching TRBD1. The CDR3 loop spans 15 amino acids. Germline V gene lookup returns CDR1 SQVTM and CDR2 ANQGSEA. The CDR3 nucleotides are TGCAGCGTCGAAGGGACAGGGGTAAACACCGGGGAGCTGTTTTTT. As protein: CSVEGTGVNTGELFF.

The chain combines TRBV7-8 with TRBJ2-7; no clear D gene. Germline lookup yields CDR1 SGHVS and CDR2 FQNEAQ. Trimming pared 4 bases from V and 3 bases from J, leaving 13 bases between. The CDR3 is 14 amino acids. The chain's CDR3 is CASSYTLTRYEQYF. Here the CDR3 DNA reads TGTGCCAGCAGCTATACTCTTACCCGCTACGAGCAGTACTTC. Together with reference TRBV7-8 and TRBJ2-7, the CDR3 gives the full variable domain: GAGVSQSPRYKVAKRGQDVALRCDPISGHVSLFWYQQALGQGPEFLTYFQNEAQLDKSGLPSDRFFAERPEGSVSTLKIQRTQQEDSAVYLCASSYTLTRYEQYFGPGTRLTVT.

This chain joins TRBV18 and TRBJ2-3; no firm D call. This CDR3 contains 14 residues. V was pared by 1 base and J by 6 bases, with 11 bases between. In germline, CDR1 is KGHSH, CDR2 LQKENI. CDR3 residues: CASSPLFPVDTQYF. In DNA, the CDR3 is TGTGCCAGCTCACCACTCTTTCCAGTTGATACGCAGTATTTT.

The gene calls are TRBV7-8 and TRBJ2-5, with TRBD2 identical over 7 bases. CDR1 and CDR2 (germline): SGHVS, FQNEAQ. CDR3 length: 14 residues. V shed 6 bases and J 4 bases; nucleotides not matched to a gene: 8. This chain's CDR3 is CASRTGTTGETQYF. CDR3 DNA: TGTGCCAGCAGGACCGGGACTACAGGAGAGACCCAGTACTTC.

The chain combines TRBV25-1 with TRBJ2-5; perhaps TRBD2 as D (6 bases). The V gene's germline CDR1 is MGHDK and CDR2 SYGVNS. This CDR3 is built from 14 residues. V shed 4 bases and J shed 5 bases, with 14 bases lying between them. The CDR3 region has the DNA TGTGCCAGCAGTGCTAAGGAGGGTTCGGAGACCCAGTACTTC. This gives the protein CASSAKEGSETQYF.